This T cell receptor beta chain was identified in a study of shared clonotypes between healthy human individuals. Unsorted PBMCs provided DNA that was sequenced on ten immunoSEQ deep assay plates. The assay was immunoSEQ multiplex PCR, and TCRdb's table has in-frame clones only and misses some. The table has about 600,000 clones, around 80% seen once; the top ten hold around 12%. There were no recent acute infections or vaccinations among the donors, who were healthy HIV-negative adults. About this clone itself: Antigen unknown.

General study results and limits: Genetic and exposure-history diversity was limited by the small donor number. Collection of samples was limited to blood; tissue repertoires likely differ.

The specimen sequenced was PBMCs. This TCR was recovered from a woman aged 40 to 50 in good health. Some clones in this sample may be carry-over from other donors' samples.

The CDR3 region has the DNA TGTGCCAGCACCTTGGACAGGAGCGGGCTCTACGAGCAGTACTTC. As protein: CASTLDRSGLYEQYF. V gene TRBV2 combines with J gene TRBJ2-7; D might be TRBD1 (7 bases). CDR1 SNHLY and CDR2 FYNNEI come from the germline V gene. The germline V and J ends were trimmed by 7 bases and 3 bases, with 19 bases remaining between them. The CDR3 is 15 residues long. Together with reference TRBV2 and TRBJ2-7, the CDR3 gives the full variable domain: EPEVTQTPSHQVTQMGQEVILRCVPISNHLYFYWYRQILGQKVEFLVSFYNNEISEKSEIFDDQFSVERPDGSNFTLKIRSTKLEDSAMYFCASTLDRSGLYEQYFGPGTRLTVT.